Shown below are 12 T cell receptor beta chains from a single sample sequenced in a study of cytomegalovirus exposure and HLA in healthy donors. PCR used 60 Vbeta primers and 13 Jbeta primers. Sequenced by immunoSEQ multiplex PCR; TCRdb stores in-frame clones only, minus some. The sample carries approximately 70,000 clones, around 72% recorded once. Sequenced material: PBMCs. All receptors come from a male donor in good health and CMV-seropositive.

V gene TRBV7-2 combines with J gene TRBJ2-7, with a weak D call TRBD2 (6 bases). The V gene's germline CDR1 is SGHTA and CDR2 FQGNSA. The CDR3 spans 16 residues. Between the trimmed V and J ends, which lost 5 bases and 7 bases, there was a span of 24 bases. The CDR3 bases are TGTGCCAGCAGCCCACGGACGAGGGGCGTACGGGGGGAGCAGTACTTC. It is translated as CASSPRTRGVRGEQYF.

The chain employs TRBV9 and TRBJ1-2; D may be TRBD1 (5 bases). The germline CDR1 and CDR2 sequences are SGDLS and YYNGEE. V was cut by 2 bases and J by 4 bases, with 15 bases left in between. There are 15 residues in the CDR3. The CDR3 region is CASSVGIGEVYGYTF. CDR3 sequence (DNA): TGTGCCAGCAGCGTGGGAATAGGGGAGGTCTATGGCTACACCTTC.

The gene calls are TRBV10-1 and TRBJ1-2; D is unresolved. The germline V gene has CDR1 WNHNN and CDR2 SYGVQD (reference sequence). Trimming removed 0 bases from V and 5 bases from J, with 7 bases in between. The CDR3 consists of 13 residues. CDR3 sequence: CASSESAEYGYTF. DNA for the CDR3: TGCGCCAGCAGTGAGTCGGCGGAGTATGGCTACACCTTC.

Regarding this clone: Different DNA sequences within this sample yield the same CDR3. The J gene is TRBJ2-5, the V gene TRBV5-1; 8 positions match TRBD2. Germline values: CDR1 SGHRS, CDR2 YFSETQ. Unmatched junction bases numbered 0, after V lost 1 base and J lost 1 base. The CDR3 runs to 14 residues. CDR3 in amino acids: CASSLTSGQETQYF. CDR3 nucleotides: TGCGCCAGCAGCTTGACTAGCGGCCAAGAGACCCAGTACTTC.

The chain recombines TRBV9 with TRBJ2-1; 8 positions match TRBD2. Trimming at V came to 0 bases and at J to 6 bases, leaving 2 bases not matched to a gene. Germline CDR1 and CDR2: SGDLS and YYNGEE. CDR3 length: 14 residues. CDR3 nucleotides: TGTGCCAGCAGCGTAGGGCGGGAGGTCAATGAGCAGTTCTTC. Translation: CASSVGREVNEQFF. Complete variable domain (other parts from reference TRBV9 and TRBJ2-1): DSGVTQTPKHLITATGQRVTLRCSPRSGDLSVYWYQQSLDQGLQFLIQYYNGEERAKGNILERFSAQQFPDLHSELNLSSLELGDSALYFCASSVGREVNEQFFGPGTRLTVL.

The genes are TRBV5-4 and TRBJ2-2, with 15 nucleotides matching TRBD2. The CDR3 loop spans 18 amino acids. The germline V gene has CDR1 SGHNT and CDR2 YYREEE (reference sequence). The V segment lost 4 bases and the J segment 1 base; nucleotides outside the gene matches: 5. The CDR3 DNA reads TGTGCCAGCAGCACCGGACTAGCGGGAGGGGTGAACACCGGGGAGCTGTTTTTT. Residues: CASSTGLAGGVNTGELFF. The entire variable domain, with the rest obtained from reference TRBV5-4 and TRBJ2-2, is as follows: ETGVTQSPTHLIKTRGQQVTLRCSSQSGHNTVSWYQQALGQGPQFIFQYYREEENGRGNFPPRFSGLQFPNYSSELNVNALELDDSALYLCASSTGLAGGVNTGELFFGEGSRLTVL.

The chain combines TRBV5-1 with TRBJ2-3; D not certain. CDR3 length: 13 residues. V was clipped by 0 bases and J by 2 bases, with 4 bases between them. Germline lookup yields CDR1 SGHRS and CDR2 YFSETQ. The CDR3 region is CASSLGHTDTQYF. Here the CDR3 DNA reads TGCGCCAGCAGCTTGGGACACACAGATACGCAGTATTTT.

This clone occurred a few times. The V and J genes are TRBV9 and TRBJ2-7; D not resolved. The CDR3 has 13 residues. With 3 bases removed from V and 7 bases from J, the gap between germline ends came to 14 bases. The germline V gene has CDR1 SGDLS and CDR2 YYNGEE. The CDR3 here is CASSATPAWEQYF. CDR3 coding DNA: TGTGCCAGCAGCGCGACACCCGCTTGGGAGCAGTACTTC.

The rearrangement joins TRBV7-9 to TRBJ2-2, with unresolved D. Per the germline V gene, CDR1 is SEHNR and CDR2 is FQNEAQ (reference sequence). Trimming took off 1 base at V and 6 bases at J, with 12 bases between the two ends. The CDR3 spans 15 residues. The CDR3 DNA follows: TGTGCCAGCAGCTTAGAGCCCCCCAGCGCCGGGGAGCTGTTTTTT. As protein: CASSLEPPSAGELFF.

The gene calls are TRBV10-3 and TRBJ2-5, with TRBD1 matching over 7 bases. The germline V gene encodes CDR1 ENHRY and CDR2 SYGVKD. V shed 11 bases, J shed 4 bases, and the junction held 13 bases outside the gene matches. The length of the CDR3 is 14 residues. The CDR3 sequence: CASQPGTEGETQYF. CDR3 bases: TGTGCCTCTCAGCCCGGGACAGAGGGAGAGACCCAGTACTTC.

In its sample, this clone was seen once. V gene TRBV7-2 combines with J gene TRBJ1-2, with unresolved D. The CDR3 has 13 amino acids. Germline V lookup: CDR1 SGHTA, CDR2 FQGNSA. The V end was cut by 2 bases, the J end by 6 bases, with 10 bases between. The CDR3 sequence: CASSLIGGDGYTF. CDR3 bases: TGTGCCAGCAGCTTAATCGGCGGCGATGGCTACACCTTC.

J is TRBJ1-1 and V is TRBV4-3; tentatively, D is TRBD1 (6 bases). Germline-derived CDR1 and CDR2 are LGHNA and YSLEER. Trimming took off 2 bases at V and 1 base at J, with 11 bases between the two ends. This CDR3 has 15 amino acids. CDR3 amino acids: CASSQLTGQNTEAFF. DNA for the CDR3: TGCGCCAGCAGCCAACTCACGGGACAGAACACTGAAGCTTTCTTT.